The present T cell receptor beta chain was sequenced within a study of cytomegalovirus exposure and HLA in healthy donors. Study background: Among the 398 genotyped donors, approximately 82% were placed in the Caucasian-associated ancestry cluster. Study results and caveats: It was only CMV serostatus that was available as immune exposure information. The study listed roughly 160 cytomegalovirus-associated TCR beta chains. A prior analysis recorded that most TCR beta V segments were productive about 87% or about 30% of the time.

Germline V gene lookup returns CDR1 LGHNA and CDR2 YNFKEQ. The CDR3 has 14 residues. Germline trimming cut 4 bases from V and 4 bases from J; bases unmatched to any gene: 6. To note about this clone: The antigen is not known.

Researchers ran the PCR with 60 Vbeta and 13 Jbeta primers. Profiled with immunoSEQ multiplex PCR; TCRdb holds only in-frame clones, not every one. The sample carries some 100,000 clones, 76% recorded once. The sequence derives from a man in his fifties in good health and CMV-seropositive. This rearrangement joins TRBV4-2 to TRBJ2-7; TRBD1 agrees at 8 bases. Sample: PBMCs. DNA of the CDR3: TGTGCCAGCAGCCCTACCGGACAGGGTTACGAGCAGTACTTC. Translating gives CASSPTGQGYEQYF.